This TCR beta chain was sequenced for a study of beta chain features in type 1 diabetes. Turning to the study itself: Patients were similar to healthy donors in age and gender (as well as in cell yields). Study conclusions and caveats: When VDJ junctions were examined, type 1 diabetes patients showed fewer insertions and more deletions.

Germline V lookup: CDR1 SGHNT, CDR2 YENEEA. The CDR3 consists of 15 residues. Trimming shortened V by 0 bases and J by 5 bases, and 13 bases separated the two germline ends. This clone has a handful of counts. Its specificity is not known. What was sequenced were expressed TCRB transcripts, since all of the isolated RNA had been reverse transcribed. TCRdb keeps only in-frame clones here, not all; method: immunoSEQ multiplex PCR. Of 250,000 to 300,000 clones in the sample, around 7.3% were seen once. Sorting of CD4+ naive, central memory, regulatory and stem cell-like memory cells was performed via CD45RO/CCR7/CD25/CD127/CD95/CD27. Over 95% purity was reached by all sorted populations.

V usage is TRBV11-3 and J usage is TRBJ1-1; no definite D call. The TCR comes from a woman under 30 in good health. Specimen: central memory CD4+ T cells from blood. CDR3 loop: CASSLDSASQTEAFF. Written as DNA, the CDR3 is TGTGCCAGCAGCTTAGATTCAGCGTCGCAAACTGAAGCTTTCTTT. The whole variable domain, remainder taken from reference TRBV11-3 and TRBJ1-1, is EAGVVQSPRYKIIEKKQPVAFWCNPISGHNTLYWYLQNLGQGPELLIRYENEEAVDDSQLPKDRFSAERLKGVDSTLKIQPAELGDSAVYLCASSLDSASQTEAFFGQGTRLTVV.